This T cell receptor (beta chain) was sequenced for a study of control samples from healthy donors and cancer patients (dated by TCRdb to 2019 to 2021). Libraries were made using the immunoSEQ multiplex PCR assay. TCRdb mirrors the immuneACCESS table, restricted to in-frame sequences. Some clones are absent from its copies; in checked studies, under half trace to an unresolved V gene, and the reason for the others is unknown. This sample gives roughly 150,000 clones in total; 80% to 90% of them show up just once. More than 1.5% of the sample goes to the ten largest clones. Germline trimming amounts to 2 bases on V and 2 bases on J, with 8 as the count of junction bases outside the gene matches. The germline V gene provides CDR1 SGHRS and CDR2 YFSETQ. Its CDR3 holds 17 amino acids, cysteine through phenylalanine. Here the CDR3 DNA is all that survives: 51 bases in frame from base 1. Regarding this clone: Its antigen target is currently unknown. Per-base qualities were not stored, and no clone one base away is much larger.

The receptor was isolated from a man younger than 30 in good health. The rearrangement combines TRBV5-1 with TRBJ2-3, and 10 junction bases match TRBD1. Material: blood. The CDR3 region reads CASSFAGTGAVTDTQYF. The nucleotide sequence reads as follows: TGCGCCAGCAGCTTTGCCGGGACAGGGGCCGTCACAGATACGCAGTATTTT.